This is a list of T cell receptor beta chains from one sample in a study of tumor and adjacent non-tumor tissue in lung cancer. TCRdb used MiXCR to reprocess the multiplex PCR reads, holding one entry per CDR3 protein. The sample lists 90,000 to 100,000 distinct CDR3 sequences; 75% to 85% were seen once. Specimen: distant non-tumor lung tissue. All receptors derive from a man in his sixties with small cell lung cancer. Each CDR3 is given with its conserved first and last residue. D genes are given only for firm matches. Not every row has a clone size; where given, it reads once, few, many or a size class.

clone_size: many
v_call: TRBV6-6
d_call: TRBD2
j_call: TRBJ2-5
cdr3_nt: TGTGCCAGCGAGCGGGAGTCCCAAGAGACCCAGTACTTC
cdr3_aa: CASERESQETQYF

clone_size: many
v_call: TRBV7-8
d_call: NA
j_call: TRBJ2-5
cdr3_nt: TGTGCCAGCAGCCACATGCGACAGCTCCAAGAGACCCAGTACTTC
cdr3_aa: CASSHMRQLQETQYF

clone_size: NA
v_call: TRBV6-5
d_call: NA
j_call: TRBJ1-1
cdr3_nt: TGTGCCAGCAGTTTCTTGACAGAGCGGACTGAAGCTTTCTTT
cdr3_aa: CASSFLTERTEAFF

clone_size: NA
v_call: TRBV5-4
d_call: TRBD1
j_call: TRBJ1-2
cdr3_nt: TGTGCCAGCAGCCTGGGACAGGAAGTTAACTATGACTACACATTC
cdr3_aa: CASSLGQEVNYDYTF

clone_size: many
v_call: TRBV5-5
d_call: TRBD1
j_call: TRBJ1-3
cdr3_nt: TGTGCCAGCAGCCCGGGACAGGGAGATGGAAACACCATATATTTT
cdr3_aa: CASSPGQGDGNTIYF

clone_size: NA
v_call: TRBV6-4
d_call: NA
j_call: TRBJ2-1
cdr3_nt: TGTGCCGGCAGTGAGGACCCTTACAATGAGCAGTTCTTC
cdr3_aa: CAGSEDPYNEQFF

clone_size: NA
v_call: TRBV29-1
d_call: NA
j_call: TRBJ2-7
cdr3_nt: TGCAACGTCTCGACCTCGGACGATCAGTACTTC
cdr3_aa: CNVSTSDDQYF

clone_size: NA
v_call: TRBV12-3/TRBV12-4
d_call: NA
j_call: TRBJ2-1
cdr3_nt: TGTGCCAGCAGTTTTGACAGTTACAATGTGCATTTCTTC
cdr3_aa: CASSFDSYNVHFF

clone_size: NA
v_call: TRBV30
d_call: TRBD2
j_call: TRBJ2-2
cdr3_nt: TGTACCGCATCCCCCGGACTAGCGGGCCGTATGAACACCGGGGAGCTGTTTTTT
cdr3_aa: CTASPGLAGRMNTGELFF

clone_size: NA
v_call: TRBV5-4
d_call: TRBD2
j_call: TRBJ2-5
cdr3_nt: TGTGCCAGTGGGTTAGCGGGAGTCCGAGAGACCCAGAACTTC
cdr3_aa: CASGLAGVRETQNF

clone_size: NA
v_call: TRBV5-5
d_call: TRBD2
j_call: TRBJ2-1
cdr3_nt: TGTGCCAGCAGCTCAGGGACTAGCGGGAGTCCGAAAGGCGCCTACAATGAGCAGTTCTTC
cdr3_aa: CASSSGTSGSPKGAYNEQFF

clone_size: few
v_call: TRBV7-3
d_call: NA
j_call: TRBJ1-5
cdr3_nt: TGTGCCAGCAGCTTAAATCAGCCCCAGCATTTT
cdr3_aa: CASSLNQPQHF

clone_size: NA
v_call: TRBV10-2
d_call: TRBD1
j_call: TRBJ1-5
cdr3_nt: TGCGCCAGCTGTGATAGCAGGGGACAGGTCTCGCATTTT
cdr3_aa: CASCDSRGQVSHF

clone_size: NA
v_call: TRBV4-2
d_call: NA
j_call: TRBJ1-1
cdr3_nt: TGTGCCAGTAGCCCAGACTACGGCGCGGGAAGCACTGAGGCTCTCTTT
cdr3_aa: CASSPDYGAGSTEALF

clone_size: NA
v_call: TRBV29-1
d_call: NA
j_call: TRBJ1-1
cdr3_nt: TGCAGCCTTGGAGCTGAGGGGGGGACTGAAGCTTCCTTT
cdr3_aa: CSLGAEGGTEASF

clone_size: NA
v_call: TRBV12-3/TRBV12-4
d_call: TRBD2
j_call: TRBJ2-1
cdr3_nt: TGTGCCAGCAATTTACGGTCTAGCGGGTACAATGAGGAGTTCTTC
cdr3_aa: CASNLRSSGYNEEFF

clone_size: NA
v_call: TRBV20-1
d_call: NA
j_call: TRBJ1-1
cdr3_nt: TGCAGTGCTTCGAAGGGGACGAGGACTGAAGCCTCCTTT
cdr3_aa: CSASKGTRTEASF

clone_size: NA
v_call: TRBV6-1
d_call: TRBD2
j_call: TRBJ2-7
cdr3_nt: TGTGCCAGCAATGGAGGGGGACTAGCGGGGGACGAGCAATACTTC
cdr3_aa: CASNGGGLAGDEQYF